Following are 3 T cell receptor beta chains from one sample sequenced in a study of T cells in Graves' hyperthyroidism and ophthalmopathy. TCR beta CDR3 sequences were amplified from RNA transcripts. In the first-round RT-PCR of the TCR CDR3, the HTBI primer set was used. TCRdb re-called the multiplex PCR reads with MiXCR, one entry per CDR3 protein. The profile covers under 350,000 distinct CDR3 sequences, with roughly 23% appearing a single time and over 45% taken by the ten largest. Sequencing used blood. These receptors originate from a woman in her 50s with Graves' hyperthyroidism.

This clonotype occurred many times. This chain links TRBV2 with TRBJ1-2; the D gene is possibly TRBD1 (5 bases). The CDR3 has 15 residues. Trimming took 7 bases from V and 5 from J, leaving 20 bases between them. Per the germline V gene, CDR1 is SNHLY and CDR2 is FYNNEI. The CDR3 DNA is TGTGCCAGCATCCTAGCGGGGGGAACCTCTTATGGCTACACCTTC. As protein: CASILAGGTSYGYTF.

This clonotype showed up many times. J is TRBJ1-1 and V is TRBV19, with TRBD1 matching over 8 bases. Looked up from germline, CDR1 is LNHDA and CDR2 is SQIVND (reference sequence). The CDR3 has 14 residues. Trimming removed 7 bases from V and 6 bases from J; junction bases left unmatched: 10. The CDR3 region is CASTPNRGRPEAFF. In DNA form, the CDR3 reads TGTGCCAGTACTCCTAACAGGGGGAGGCCTGAAGCTTTCTTT.

A note on this clonotype: A much bigger clone sits one base away, suggesting this may be a read error. This chain uses TRBV6-1 with TRBJ1-1; D perhaps matches TRBD1 (5 bases). Trimming took off 7 bases at V and 6 bases at J, with 9 bases between the two ends. The CDR3 contains 11 residues. Germline V lookup: CDR1 MNHNS, CDR2 SASEGT. The CDR3 bases are TGTGCCAGCATCCGGACATCTGAAGCTTTCTTT. Translated, it gives CASIRTSEAFF.